The source of this T cell receptor beta chain is a study of blood T cell repertoires in COVID-19. Background on the study: Both acute and convalescent COVID-19 samples were obtained from the United States, Italy and Spain. T cells, B-cell-depleted T cells, or PBMCs supplied cDNA or gDNA.

V shed 5 bases, J shed 5 bases, and the junction held 9 bases outside the gene matches. This CDR3 region has 15 residues. Germline CDR1 SGHVS, CDR2 FQNEAQ. How the authors handled the data: It was from reference gene primer amplification that nucleated cell counts were estimated. The table came from immunoSEQ multiplex PCR; TCRdb's copy has only in-frame clones and leaves some out. V, J and clone size were drawn from that table, and D and trimming were deduced from the DNA. The sample holds 26,000 or so clones; 66% are singletons and the top ten take approximately 7%. This chain joins TRBV7-8 and TRBJ2-1; 7 positions agree with TRBD2. Sample: peripheral blood. This receptor was taken from a man in his 60s with active or convalescent COVID-19. CDR3 DNA: TGTGCCAGCAGCCGAGCTAGCGGACTAAACAATGAGCAGTTCTTC. Translation: CASSRASGLNNEQFF.